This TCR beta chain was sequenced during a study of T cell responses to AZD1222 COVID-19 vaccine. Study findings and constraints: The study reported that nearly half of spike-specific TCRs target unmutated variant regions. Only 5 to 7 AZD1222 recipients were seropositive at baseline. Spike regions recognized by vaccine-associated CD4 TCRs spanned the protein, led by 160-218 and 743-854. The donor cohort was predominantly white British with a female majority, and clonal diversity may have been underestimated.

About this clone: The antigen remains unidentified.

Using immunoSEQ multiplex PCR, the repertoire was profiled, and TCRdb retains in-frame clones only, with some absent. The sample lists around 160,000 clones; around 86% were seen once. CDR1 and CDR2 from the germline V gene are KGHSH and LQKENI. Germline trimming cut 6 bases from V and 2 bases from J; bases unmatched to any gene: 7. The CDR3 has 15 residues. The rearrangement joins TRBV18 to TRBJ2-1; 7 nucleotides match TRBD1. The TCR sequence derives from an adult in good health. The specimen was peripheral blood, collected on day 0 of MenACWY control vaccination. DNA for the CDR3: TGTGCCAGCTCGAGCCGGGACAGCCCCTACAATGAGCAGTTCTTC. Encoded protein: CASSSRDSPYNEQFF.